Sequencing of this TCR beta chain was carried out in a study of blood T cell repertoires in COVID-19 (TCRdb year 2020). Concerning the study at large: Samples from collaborators originated in the United States, Italy and Spain and spanned both the acute and convalescent phases of COVID-19. The prospective study material was composed of cDNA or gDNA derived from T cells, B-cell-depleted T cells, or PBMCs. Deeply sampled blood TCRbeta repertoires from subjects exposed to, actively infected with, or recovered from COVID-19 were included in the dataset. A freely available public database, intended as a resource for researchers studying the immune response to SARS-CoV-2, is where the repertoires were released. The samples were drawn from two sources: the first 160 participants of the ongoing ImmuneRACE study, and 950 to 1,500 subjects contributed by 6 global collaborators. The sample metadata nearly always contained a de-identified subject ID, COVID-19 status, age in years and sex. Where available, HLA class I and class II types were taken from metadata supplied by the sample provider and were not determined by assay-based typing.

General findings and caveats noted by the study authors: How much clinical and demographic metadata was included differed by source and by participant, and the metadata was provided uncurated.

V and J are trimmed by 5 bases and 1 base, and the gene matches miss 3 bases of the junction. The CDR3 holds 15 amino acids from the cysteine to the phenylalanine. This entry keeps only the CDR3 DNA: 45 bases, framed from base 1. According to the germline V gene, CDR1 reads SGHAT and CDR2 reads FQNNGV. The immunoSEQ Assay, a bias-controlled multiplex PCR, was used to amplify TCRbeta CDR3 regions from genomic DNA. The paper's processing steps were these. The number of nucleated cells in each sample was estimated from the amplification of reference gene primers within the assay. Sequence reads were collapsed and filtered to measure the absolute abundance of every unique TCRbeta CDR3 rearrangement. Productive Simpson clonality was computed per sample as the square root of Simpson's diversity index over productive rearrangements. Drawn from immuneACCESS, this table holds only the in-frame rearrangements with V and J called that TCRdb kept. Clones are partly lost; checked studies trace under half to an unresolved V gene and leave the rest unexplained. That table supplies the V and J calls and clone size; D and trimming were determined from the DNA. This sample gives around 400,000 clones in total; about 88% of them show up just once. The ten largest account for about 1.5% of the sample.

Notes on this clone: Its antigen is currently not known. No base qualities exist here, and no much larger clone lies one base off it.

In the prospective study, participants were roughly 18 to 100 years old, resided in under 30 geographic areas of the United States, and were enrolled through a virtual design. In the prospective study, cohorts were assigned on the basis of participant-reported clinical history obtained from a screening survey and a study questionnaire. A participant counted as exposed if, within 2 weeks of entering the study, that participant had been in contact with someone who had a PCR-confirmed or clinician-diagnosed COVID-19 case. Each participant in the prospective study had whole blood, serum and a nasopharyngeal or oropharyngeal swab collected by mobile phlebotomists. Over a roughly 2-month period, participants in the prospective study had the option of providing additional blood draws and questionnaires. Prospective study blood samples were shipped either frozen or at room temperature before DNA extraction.

The sample was PBMCs or T cells enriched from blood (not recorded which). The V and J segments used are TRBV11-2 and TRBJ2-2, and 8 junction bases match TRBD1. The TCR was taken from a woman aged 18-29 years who had been exposed to COVID-19. The CDR3 has the sequence CASSLGTGNTGELFF. The nucleotides read TGTGCCAGCAGCCTCGGGACAGGGAACACCGGGGAGCTGTTTTTT.